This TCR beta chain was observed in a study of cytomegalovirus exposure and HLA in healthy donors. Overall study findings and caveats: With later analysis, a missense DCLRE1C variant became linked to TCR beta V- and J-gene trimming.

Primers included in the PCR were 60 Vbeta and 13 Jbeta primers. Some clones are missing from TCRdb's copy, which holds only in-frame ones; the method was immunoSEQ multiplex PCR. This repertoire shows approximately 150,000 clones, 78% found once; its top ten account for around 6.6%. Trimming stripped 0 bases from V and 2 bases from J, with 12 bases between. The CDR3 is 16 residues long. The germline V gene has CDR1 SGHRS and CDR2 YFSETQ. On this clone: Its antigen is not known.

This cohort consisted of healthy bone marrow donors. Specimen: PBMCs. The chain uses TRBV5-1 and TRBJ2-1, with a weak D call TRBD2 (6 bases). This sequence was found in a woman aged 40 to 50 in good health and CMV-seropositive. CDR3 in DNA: TGCGCCAGCAGCTTGGTTCCGGGAGAGGCCTACAATGAGCAGTTCTTC. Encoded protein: CASSLVPGEAYNEQFF.